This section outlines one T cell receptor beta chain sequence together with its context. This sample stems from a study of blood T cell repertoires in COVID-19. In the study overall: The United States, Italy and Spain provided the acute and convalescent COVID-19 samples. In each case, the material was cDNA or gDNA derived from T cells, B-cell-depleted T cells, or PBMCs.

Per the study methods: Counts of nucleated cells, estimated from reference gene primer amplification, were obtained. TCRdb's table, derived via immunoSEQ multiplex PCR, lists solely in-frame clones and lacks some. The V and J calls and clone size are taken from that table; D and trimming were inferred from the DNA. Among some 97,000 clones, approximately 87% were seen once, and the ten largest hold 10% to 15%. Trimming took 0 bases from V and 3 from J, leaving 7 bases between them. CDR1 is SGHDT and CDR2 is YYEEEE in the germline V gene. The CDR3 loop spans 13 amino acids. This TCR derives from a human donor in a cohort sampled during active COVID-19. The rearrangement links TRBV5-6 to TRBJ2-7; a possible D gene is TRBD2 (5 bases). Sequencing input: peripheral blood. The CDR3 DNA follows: TGTGCCAGCAGCTTGGTGGGAGTCTACGAGCAGTACTTC. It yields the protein CASSLVGVYEQYF.